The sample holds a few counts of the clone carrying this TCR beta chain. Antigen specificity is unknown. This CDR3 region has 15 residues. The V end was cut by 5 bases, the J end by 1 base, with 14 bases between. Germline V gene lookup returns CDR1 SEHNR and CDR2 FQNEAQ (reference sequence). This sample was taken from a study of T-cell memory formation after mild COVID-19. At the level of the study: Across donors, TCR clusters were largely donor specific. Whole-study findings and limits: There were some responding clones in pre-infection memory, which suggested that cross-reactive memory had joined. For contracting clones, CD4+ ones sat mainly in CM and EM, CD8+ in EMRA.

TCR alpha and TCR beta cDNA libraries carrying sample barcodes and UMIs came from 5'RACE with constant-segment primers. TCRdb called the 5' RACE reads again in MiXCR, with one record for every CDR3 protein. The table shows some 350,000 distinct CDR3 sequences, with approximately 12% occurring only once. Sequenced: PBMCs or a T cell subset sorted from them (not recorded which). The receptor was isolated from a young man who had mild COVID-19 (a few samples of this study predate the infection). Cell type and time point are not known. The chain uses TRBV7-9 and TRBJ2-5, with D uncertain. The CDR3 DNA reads TGTGCCAGCAGCCGTGCCTGGCGTCCCCAAGAGACCCAGTACTTC. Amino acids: CASSRAWRPQETQYF.